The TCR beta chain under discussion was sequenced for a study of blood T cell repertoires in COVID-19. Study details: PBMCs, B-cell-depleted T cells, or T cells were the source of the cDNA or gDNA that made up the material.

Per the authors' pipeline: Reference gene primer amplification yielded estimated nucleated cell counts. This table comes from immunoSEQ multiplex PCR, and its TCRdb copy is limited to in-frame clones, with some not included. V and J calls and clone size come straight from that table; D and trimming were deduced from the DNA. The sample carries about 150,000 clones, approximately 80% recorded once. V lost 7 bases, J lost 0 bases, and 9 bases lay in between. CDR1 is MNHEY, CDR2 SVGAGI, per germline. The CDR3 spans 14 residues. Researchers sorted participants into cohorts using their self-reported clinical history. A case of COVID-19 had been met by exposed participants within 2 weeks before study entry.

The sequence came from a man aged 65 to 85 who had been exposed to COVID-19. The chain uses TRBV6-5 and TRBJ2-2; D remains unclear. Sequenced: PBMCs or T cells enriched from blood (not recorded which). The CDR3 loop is CASKFASNTGELFF. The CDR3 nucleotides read TGTGCCAGCAAGTTCGCGTCGAACACCGGGGAGCTGTTTTTT.